Below are 15 T cell receptor beta chains sequenced from a single sample in a study of blood T cells in healthy people across ages. A second about 6 to 12 cycle PCR used barcoded and J-beta primers. TCRdb passed the 5' RACE reads through MiXCR, listing each CDR3 protein once. Here the sample spans approximately 780,000 distinct CDR3 sequences, roughly 26% being singletons. These same records also appear under a second study, on T cells of mothers and their children.

Sequencing was done on a sample of blood. The receptors derive from a boy between 10 and 17 years old in good health.

Only a few counts were recorded for this clonotype. V and J are TRBV3-1 and TRBJ2-3; D possibly corresponds to TRBD1 (6 bases). The CDR3 runs 13 residues. Germline lookup yields CDR1 LGHDT and CDR2 YNNKEL (reference sequence). With 4 bases removed from V and 4 bases from J, the gap between germline ends came to 9 bases. CDR3 sequence reads: CASSREGADTQYF. As DNA, the CDR3 is TGTGCCAGCAGCCGCGAGGGGGCAGATACGCAGTATTTT.

V is TRBV5-6 and J is TRBJ2-7; 12 bases are shared with TRBD2. CDR1 and CDR2 from the germline V gene are SGHDT and YYEEEE. The CDR3 spans 19 residues. Germline trimming cut 4 bases from V and 0 bases from J; bases unmatched to any gene: 14. CDR3 sequence (DNA): TGTGCCAGCAGCATTCAGACTAGCGGGGGCCTTAGGAGCTCCTACGAGCAGTACTTC. Translation gives CASSIQTSGGLRSSYEQYF.

This chain joins TRBV3-1 and TRBJ1-4; 8 bases line up with TRBD1. Unmatched junction bases numbered 6, after V lost 3 bases and J lost 6 bases. The CDR3 consists of 15 residues. Germline lookup yields CDR1 LGHDT and CDR2 YNNKEL (reference sequence). CDR3 nucleotide sequence: TGTGCCAGCAGCCAGGCGACAGGGGCATATGAAAAACTGTTTTTT. It yields the protein CASSQATGAYEKLFF.

The J gene is TRBJ1-1, the V gene TRBV6-6; D is perhaps TRBD1 (5 bases). Germline V gene lookup returns CDR1 MNHNY and CDR2 SVGAGI (reference sequence). The CDR3 consists of 15 residues. Trimming took 0 bases from V and 4 from J, leaving 12 bases between them. As DNA, the CDR3 is TGTGCCAGCAGTTACTCGACGCAGGGCGGCACTGAAGCTTTCTTT. Translating gives CASSYSTQGGTEAFF.

The V call is TRBV27, the J call TRBJ1-2; TRBD1 matches 7 bases. CDR3 length: 13 amino acids. The V and J ends lost 7 bases and 7 bases, in that order; junction bases with no gene match: 9. Germline CDR1 MNHEY, CDR2 SMNVEV (reference sequence). CDR3 nucleotides: TGTGCCAGCAAGCTAGACGACAGGGCTGGCTACACCTTC. Protein product: CASKLDDRAGYTF.

V is TRBV7-2 and J is TRBJ1-4; D remains ambiguous. The V end was cut by 5 bases, the J end by 0 bases, with 7 bases between. Germline V CDR1 and CDR2: SGHTA, FQGNSA. This CDR3 comprises 14 residues. The CDR3 protein is CASSPQTTNEKLFF. As DNA, the CDR3 is TGTGCCAGCAGCCCCCAAACAACTAATGAAAAACTGTTTTTT.

This clonotype was observed a handful of times. V and J are TRBV5-1 and TRBJ2-1, with TRBD2 identical over 7 bases. V was clipped by 0 bases and J by 3 bases; unmatched bases: 3. From germline, CDR1 is SGHRS and CDR2 YFSETQ. The CDR3 extends over 15 amino acids. The CDR3 nucleotides read TGCGCCAGCAGCTTGGCGGTAGCGGGCTACAATGAGCAGTTCTTC. This codes for CASSLAVAGYNEQFF.

The rearrangement uses TRBV5-1 and TRBJ2-5; 9 bases agree with TRBD2. V was pared by 0 bases and J by 6 bases, with 6 bases of the junction left unmatched. The CDR3 has 15 residues. CDR1 SGHRS and CDR2 YFSETQ come from the germline V gene. The CDR3 region is CASSLDSSGGKTQYF. DNA for the CDR3: TGCGCCAGCAGCTTGGATAGTAGCGGGGGAAAGACCCAGTACTTC.

This clonotype was counted between two and nine times. This rearrangement joins TRBV6-6 to TRBJ1-3; D not certain. The V and J ends lost 6 bases and 0 bases respectively, with 15 bases between them. CDR1 is MNHNY and CDR2 is SVGAGI in the germline V gene (reference sequence). The CDR3 spans 16 residues. CDR3 residues: CASRPVGLHSGNTIYF. The DNA for the CDR3 is TGTGCCAGCAGGCCCGTTGGCCTCCACTCTGGAAACACCATATATTTT.

This clonotype was detected only a few times. The V call is TRBV12-3 or TRBV12-4, the J call TRBJ2-7; D perhaps matches TRBD2 (6 bases). V gave up 5 bases and J gave up 6 bases, with 20 bases separating them. The CDR3 loop spans 15 amino acids. CDR3 DNA sequence: TGTGCCAGCAGTGCGTCAACCCTAAGGAGGGGCGAGCAGTACTTC. This codes for CASSASTLRRGEQYF.

This clonotype was seen more than once but under ten times. The chain carries TRBV9 and TRBJ2-7; 10 bases match TRBD2. The DNA end lines up better with TRBJ2-5; the J call may be wrong. The CDR3 contains 14 residues. CDR1 and CDR2 (germline): SGDLS, YYNGEE. The CDR3, as DNA: TGTGCCAGCAGCGAGCGGGGGGGCGGGGAGACCCAGTACTTC. Encoded protein: CASSERGGGETQYF.

This clonotype was picked up a small number of times. This chain uses TRBV27 with TRBJ1-4, with D perhaps TRBD1 (5 bases). This CDR3 contains 14 residues. Trimming removed 4 bases at V and 10 bases at J, with 16 bases between. Per the germline V gene, CDR1 is MNHEY and CDR2 is SMNVEV (reference sequence). The CDR3 protein is CASSWDGGRGKLFF. The CDR3 nucleotides are TGTGCCAGCAGTTGGGACGGAGGGAGAGGAAAACTGTTTTTT. The full variable domain, rest sourced from reference TRBV27 and TRBJ1-4, is EAQVTQNPRYLITVTGKKLTVTCSQNMNHEYMSWYRQDPGLGLRQIYYSMNVEVTDKGDVPEGYKVSRKEKRNFPLILESPSPNQTSLYFCASSWDGGRGKLFFGSGTQLSVL.

The V call is TRBV20-1, the J call TRBJ2-5, with D unclear. Trimming pared 6 bases from V and 5 bases from J, leaving 19 bases between. The CDR3 totals 14 residues. CDR1 and CDR2 (germline): DFQATT, SNEGSKA (reference sequence). CDR3 coding DNA: TGCAGTGCCCAGGACGGAACAAGGCGGGAGACCCAGTACTTC. Translating it yields CSAQDGTRRETQYF.

The V gene is TRBV7-9, the J gene TRBJ1-2; the D is unclear. V gave up 3 bases and J gave up 1 base, with 6 bases separating them. Germline lookup yields CDR1 SEHNR and CDR2 FQNEAQ (reference sequence). This CDR3 is 13 amino acids long. CDR3 bases: TGTGCCAGCAGCTTGTACGGTAACTATGGCTACACCTTC. It codes for CASSLYGNYGYTF.

This sequence joins TRBV10-3 and TRBJ2-2, with D possibly TRBD1 on 7 matching bases. Germline V gives CDR1 ENHRY, CDR2 SYGVKD. The germline V and J ends were trimmed by 7 bases and 2 bases, with 14 bases remaining between them. The CDR3 consists of 15 residues. CDR3 coding DNA: TGTGCCATCACCGGAGGGGGCCTAAACACCGGGGAGCTGTTTTTT. This gives the protein CAITGGGLNTGELFF.